These 27 T cell receptor beta chains share one sample of origin, sequenced in a study of T cell changes during pregnancy in multiple sclerosis. Here immunoSEQ multiplex PCR was the method, and the copy in TCRdb shows in-frame clones only, minus some. The data show roughly 57,000 clones, with 90% seen just once and roughly 3% held by the top ten. The sequenced sample was CD8+ T cells from peripheral blood mononuclear cells, obtained before pregnancy. The receptor source for this set is a female donor with multiple sclerosis, enrolled in a pregnancy study.

This clone appeared a single time. The V and J genes are TRBV6-6 and TRBJ2-7; TRBD1 is a possible D gene (5 bases). Germline loops: CDR1 MNHNY, CDR2 SVGAGI (reference sequence). The length of the CDR3 is 14 residues. The V end lost 4 bases, the J end lost 3 bases, and 13 bases lay between the germline ends. The CDR3 region has the DNA TGTGCCAGCAGTTCGTCAGGGTCACGCTACGAGCAGTACTTC. As protein: CASSSSGSRYEQYF.

The chain links TRBV10-3 to TRBJ2-7, with a weak D call TRBD2 (6 bases). This CDR3 comprises 16 residues. Germline V gene data show CDR1 as ENHRY and CDR2 as SYGVKD. V dropped 1 base and J dropped 5 bases, with 18 bases sitting between them. The CDR3 spells CAISEYVTGDGDEQYF. The CDR3, as DNA: TGTGCCATCAGTGAGTATGTAACGGGGGACGGGGACGAGCAGTACTTC.

The J gene is TRBJ1-1, the V gene TRBV2; no reliable D call. V lost 4 bases to trimming and J lost 7 bases, with 16 bases between them. Germline assignment: CDR1 SNHLY and CDR2 FYNNEI. The CDR3 extends over 14 amino acids. CDR3 nucleotides: TGTGCCAGCAGTGGCGTCGCCCGAGGGTATGAAGCTTTCTTT. Amino acid sequence: CASSGVARGYEAFF. Full variable domain (outside the CDR3, taken from reference TRBV2 and TRBJ1-1): EPEVTQTPSHQVTQMGQEVILRCVPISNHLYFYWYRQILGQKVEFLVSFYNNEISEKSEIFDDQFSVERPDGSNFTLKIRSTKLEDSAMYFCASSGVARGYEAFFGQGTRLTVV.

V is TRBV29-1 and J is TRBJ2-5; D perhaps matches TRBD1 (6 bases). V lost 4 bases, J lost 2 bases, and 8 bases lay in between. This CDR3 comprises 12 residues. Per germline, CDR1 SQVTM and CDR2 ANQGSEA. Written as DNA, the CDR3 is TGCAGCGTTGCACAGGGACAAGAGACCCAGTACTTC. Translation gives CSVAQGQETQYF.

The gene calls are TRBV11-2 and TRBJ2-1, with 9 bases aligning to TRBD2. CDR3 size: 18 residues. Trimming removed 5 bases from V and 4 bases from J; junction bases left unmatched: 15. Germline CDR1 and CDR2: SGHAT and FQNNGV. For the CDR3, the DNA is TGTGCCAGCAGCGCCGCCCGGGGTCTAGCGGGGCTATACAATGAGCAGTTCTTC. Protein sequence: CASSAARGLAGLYNEQFF.

J is TRBJ1-5 and V is TRBV5-1, with 8 bases fitting TRBD1. The CDR3 totals 15 residues. The V gene end was trimmed by 0 bases and the J gene end by 5 bases; junction bases not matched to a gene: 4. Looked up from germline, CDR1 is SGHRS and CDR2 is YFSETQ. The CDR3 nucleotides are TGCGCCAGCAGCTTGGTGCCAGGGGGCGATCAGCCCCAGCATTTT. Protein product: CASSLVPGGDQPQHF.

The chain combines TRBV2 with TRBJ1-2, with TRBD1 matching over 8 bases. V trimming: 0 bases; J trimming: 4 bases; junction bases outside the gene matches: 13. Germline CDR1 and CDR2: SNHLY and FYNNEI. The CDR3 contains 18 residues. The CDR3 loop is CASSEALFETGEGYGYTF. Here the CDR3 DNA reads TGTGCCAGCAGTGAAGCGCTATTTGAGACAGGGGAAGGCTATGGCTACACCTTC.

This rearrangement joins TRBV12-5 to TRBJ2-2, with TRBD1 matching 11 bases. V lost 2 bases and J lost 0; bases outside the gene matches: 8. The germline gives CDR1 LGHNT, CDR2 FRNRAP. This CDR3 is built from 19 residues. The CDR3: CASGLSGTGGPSNTGELFF. The CDR3 nucleotides are TGTGCTAGTGGTTTGTCCGGGACAGGGGGACCATCGAACACCGGGGAGCTGTTTTTT.

The rearrangement links TRBV9 to TRBJ1-2, with TRBD1 matching 9 bases. Germline V CDR1 and CDR2: SGDLS, YYNGEE. This CDR3 is 15 amino acids long. V shed 3 bases, J shed 6 bases, and the junction held 9 bases outside the gene matches. CDR3 region: CASSGKDRGYDGYTF. CDR3 nucleotide sequence: TGTGCCAGCAGCGGAAAGGACAGGGGCTATGATGGCTACACCTTC.

The rearrangement uses TRBV27 and TRBJ2-2; maybe TRBD2 (5 bases). V dropped 6 bases and J dropped 2 bases, with 13 bases sitting between them. The CDR3 consists of 15 residues. From germline, CDR1 is MNHEY and CDR2 SMNVEV (reference sequence). The CDR3 DNA is TGTGCCAGCAGGCGAGGGATTGGAAACACCGGGGAGCTGTTTTTT. Encoded protein: CASRRGIGNTGELFF.

The chain recombines TRBV19 with TRBJ2-1, with 7 bases lining up with TRBD2. Looked up from germline, CDR1 is LNHDA and CDR2 is SQIVND (reference sequence). Trimming at V came to 0 bases and at J to 0 bases, leaving 2 bases not matched to a gene. The CDR3 contains 16 residues. CDR3: CASSIDTGGSYNEQFF. In DNA form, the CDR3 reads TGTGCCAGTAGTATAGATACGGGGGGCTCCTACAATGAGCAGTTCTTC.

This clone was observed a single time. This chain connects TRBV4-1 to TRBJ1-3; D might be TRBD1 (5 bases). Trimming pared 4 bases from V and 2 bases from J, leaving 15 bases between. In germline, CDR1 is MGHRA, CDR2 YSYEKL. This CDR3 is built from 16 residues. The CDR3 bases are TGCGCCAGCAGCCCCCTCTCCGGGGGAACTGGAAACACCATATATTTT. It is translated as CASSPLSGGTGNTIYF.

This chain uses TRBV4-3 with TRBJ1-2; TRBD1 might be the D (5 bases). The CDR3 totals 15 residues. The germline V gene encodes CDR1 LGHNA and CDR2 YSLEER. V was clipped by 1 base and J by 7 bases, with 16 bases between them. CDR3 coding DNA: TGCGCCAGCAGCCAAGTGGCGGGAGGGGCGGTTGGCTACACCTTC. Protein sequence: CASSQVAGGAVGYTF.

The chain recombines TRBV7-6 with TRBJ2-5, with TRBD2 matching over 14 bases. CDR3 size: 18 residues. Per germline, CDR1 SGHVS and CDR2 FNYEAQ. V dropped 1 base and J dropped 2; count of bases not matched to a gene: 6. CDR3 sequence: CASSLVGLAGGQQETQYF. The CDR3 region has the DNA TGTGCCAGCAGCTTAGTCGGACTAGCGGGGGGTCAACAAGAGACCCAGTACTTC.

The CDR3 DNA follows: TGTGCCAGCAGGGGCCTGACAGGGAACACAGATACGCAGTATTTT. The encoded protein is CASRGLTGNTDTQYF. The rearrangement links TRBV9 to TRBJ2-3; 7 bases match TRBD1. Germline values: CDR1 SGDLS, CDR2 YYNGEE. J gave up 2 bases and V 5 bases, and 8 bases lay outside the gene matches. The CDR3 is 15 amino acids.

This clone was observed once. The V and J genes are TRBV4-1 and TRBJ1-1; 7 bases line up with TRBD1. Germline V gene sequence: CDR1 MGHRA, CDR2 YSYEKL. Trimming cost V 0 bases and J 10 bases; bases outside gene matches: 5. This CDR3 has 13 residues. CDR3 coding DNA: TGCGCCAGCAGCCAAGAGGGATCAGGGGGAGCTTTCTTT. This sequence encodes CASSQEGSGGAFF.

The chain employs TRBV6-4 and TRBJ1-2; 7 bases are a match to TRBD1. The V and J ends lost 6 bases and 5 bases, in that order; junction bases with no gene match: 9. This CDR3 is built from 14 residues. Germline V CDR1 and CDR2: MRHNA, SNTAGT. The CDR3 bases are TGTGCCAGCAGGCCAGGGACAGAGACATATGGCTACACCTTC. It translates to CASRPGTETYGYTF.

V gene TRBV9 combines with J gene TRBJ1-2; TRBD1 is a possible D gene (5 bases). V gave up 3 bases and J gave up 13 bases, with 13 bases separating them. CDR3 length: 11 amino acids. Germline CDR1 SGDLS, CDR2 YYNGEE. The CDR3 DNA is TGTGCCAGCAGCGCCTCGCAGGGCACCACCTTC. Translating gives CASSASQGTTF.

This clone was seen only once. J is TRBJ1-2 and V is TRBV5-6; TRBD1 is a possible D gene (6 bases). V lost 1 base to trimming and J lost 8 bases, with 21 bases between them. The CDR3 has 16 amino acids. In germline, CDR1 is SGHDT, CDR2 YYEEEE. CDR3 sequence reads: CASSLSGAFSEQGYTF. The CDR3 nucleotides read TGTGCCAGCAGCTTGTCAGGGGCGTTCTCTGAACAGGGCTACACCTTC.

This clone appeared a single time. The rearrangement links TRBV18 to TRBJ1-2, with 10 nucleotides matching TRBD1. Germline CDR1 is KGHSH and CDR2 is LQKENI. Trimming took 3 bases from V and 5 from J; bases not matched to a gene: 15. This CDR3 is built from 18 residues. CDR3 coding DNA: TGTGCCAGCTCACCCATCCTCGTCGGGACAGGGGTGCAATATGGCTACACCTTC. Translation: CASSPILVGTGVQYGYTF.

V usage is TRBV4-3 and J usage is TRBJ2-4; 13 nucleotides align to TRBD2. The junction had 14 bases not matched to a gene; V was cut back by 3 bases and J by 0 bases. Germline assignment: CDR1 LGHNA and CDR2 YSLEER. The CDR3 is 21 residues long. CDR3 DNA sequence: TGCGCCAGCAGCCAGGAATTACCGGGACTAGCGGGGACAGTAGCCAAAAACATTCAGTACTTC. Translation: CASSQELPGLAGTVAKNIQYF.

V usage is TRBV6-5 and J usage is TRBJ2-7, with D unclear. There are 10 residues in the CDR3. CDR1 MNHEY and CDR2 SVGAGI come from the germline V gene. The CDR3 nucleotides read TGTGCGACACTGTCCTACGAGCAGTACTTC. Protein product: CATLSYEQYF.

This rearrangement joins TRBV10-3 to TRBJ2-7; 7 bases are shared with TRBD1. This CDR3 comprises 16 residues. Germline CDR1 and CDR2: ENHRY and SYGVKD. V was clipped by 0 bases and J by 3 bases; unmatched bases: 8. As DNA, the CDR3 is TGTGCCATCAGTGAGTCACAAGCCGGGACAGTCTACGAGCAGTACTTC. Translating gives CAISESQAGTVYEQYF.

The rearrangement joins TRBV6-5 to TRBJ2-7; weak D call: TRBD2 (7 bases). From germline, CDR1 is MNHEY and CDR2 SVGAGI. Trimming removed 6 bases from V and 1 base from J, with 16 bases in between. This CDR3 is built from 15 residues. Here the CDR3 reads CASSEGGGISYEQYF. CDR3 sequence (DNA): TGTGCCAGCAGCGAGGGGGGGGGCATTTCCTACGAGCAGTACTTC.

The V call is TRBV4-3, the J call TRBJ2-7, with TRBD1 identical over 8 bases. After removal of 4 bases from V and 2 bases from J, the junction contained 4 bases not matched to a gene. The CDR3 length is 14 residues. The V gene's germline CDR1 is LGHNA and CDR2 YSLEER. CDR3 region: CASSPGTGAYEQYF. The CDR3 DNA reads TGCGCCAGCAGCCCAGGGACAGGAGCCTACGAGCAGTACTTC.

The rearrangement links TRBV27 to TRBJ1-5; D gene ambiguous. Germline lookup yields CDR1 MNHEY and CDR2 SMNVEV (reference sequence). The CDR3 runs 15 residues. Trimming shortened V by 2 bases and J by 2 bases, and 10 bases separated the two germline ends. CDR3 coding DNA: TGTGCCAGCAGTTTAAGTGTGGGCGGCAATCAGCCCCAGCATTTT. Protein: CASSLSVGGNQPQHF.

This chain connects TRBV9 to TRBJ2-1; maybe TRBD2 (6 bases). CDR3 size: 17 residues. In germline, CDR1 is SGDLS, CDR2 YYNGEE. V was clipped by 3 bases and J by 10 bases, with 26 bases between them. The CDR3 sequence: CASSGVGWVPGEAEQFF. CDR3 nucleotide sequence: TGTGCCAGCAGCGGGGTGGGGTGGGTTCCGGGGGAGGCCGAGCAGTTCTTC.